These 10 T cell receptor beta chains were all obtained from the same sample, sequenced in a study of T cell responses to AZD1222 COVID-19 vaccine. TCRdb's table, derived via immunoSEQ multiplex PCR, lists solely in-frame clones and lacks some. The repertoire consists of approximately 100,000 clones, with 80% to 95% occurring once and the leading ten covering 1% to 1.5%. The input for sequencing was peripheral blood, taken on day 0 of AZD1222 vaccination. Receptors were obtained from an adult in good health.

The CDR3 sequence: CASSAVSGQPVFGQYF. CDR3 sequence (DNA): TGTGCCAGCTCAGCTGTATCCGGCCAACCGGTCTTTGGGCAGTACTTC. The genes are TRBV18 and TRBJ2-7, with D unresolved. V shed 5 bases and J shed 9 bases, with 26 bases lying between them. This CDR3 contains 16 residues. Germline-derived CDR1 and CDR2 are KGHSH and LQKENI.

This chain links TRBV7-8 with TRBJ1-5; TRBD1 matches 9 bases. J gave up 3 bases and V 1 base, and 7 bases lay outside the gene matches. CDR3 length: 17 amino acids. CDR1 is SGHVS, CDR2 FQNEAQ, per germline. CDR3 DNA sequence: TGTGCCAGCAGCTTAGGGTACGGACAGGGGAACAATCAGCCCCAGCATTTT. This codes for CASSLGYGQGNNQPQHF.

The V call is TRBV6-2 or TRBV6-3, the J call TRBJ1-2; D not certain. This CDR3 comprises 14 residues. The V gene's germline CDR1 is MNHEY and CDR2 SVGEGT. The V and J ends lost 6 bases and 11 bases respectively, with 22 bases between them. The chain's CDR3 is CASSKTSGPYFYTF. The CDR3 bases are TGTGCCAGCAGCAAAACCTCCGGGCCCTACTTTTACACCTTC.

The CDR3 DNA reads TGCGCCAGCAGCACCCAGGGGCAGGGGACAAATGAAAAACTGTTTTTT. As protein: CASSTQGQGTNEKLFF. V usage is TRBV5-1 and J usage is TRBJ1-4, with D perhaps matching TRBD1 (6 bases). The ends were cut back, 4 bases at V and 5 bases at J, with 18 bases in the middle. CDR1 and CDR2 (germline): SGHRS, YFSETQ. This CDR3 comprises 16 residues.

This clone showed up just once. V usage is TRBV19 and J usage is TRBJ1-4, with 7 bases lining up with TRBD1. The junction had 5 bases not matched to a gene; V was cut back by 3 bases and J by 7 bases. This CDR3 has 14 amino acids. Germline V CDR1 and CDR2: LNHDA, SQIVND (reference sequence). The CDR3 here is CASSIATGSEKLFF. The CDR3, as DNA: TGTGCCAGTAGTATCGCGACAGGGAGTGAAAAACTGTTTTTT.

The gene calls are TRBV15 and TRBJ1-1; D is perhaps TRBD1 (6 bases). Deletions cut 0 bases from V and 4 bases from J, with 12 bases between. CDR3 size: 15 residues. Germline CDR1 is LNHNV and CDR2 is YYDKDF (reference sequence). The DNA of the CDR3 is TGTGCCACCAGCAGAGATCAGAGCAGGGGCACTGAAGCTTTCTTT. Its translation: CATSRDQSRGTEAFF.

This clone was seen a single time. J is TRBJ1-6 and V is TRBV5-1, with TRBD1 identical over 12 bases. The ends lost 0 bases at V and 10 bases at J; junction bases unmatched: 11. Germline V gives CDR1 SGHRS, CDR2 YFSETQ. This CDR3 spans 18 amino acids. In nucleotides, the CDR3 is TGCGCCAGCAGCTTGGAAGGGACAGGGGGCGCGGTATCCTCACCCCTCCACTTT. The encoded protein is CASSLEGTGGAVSSPLHF.

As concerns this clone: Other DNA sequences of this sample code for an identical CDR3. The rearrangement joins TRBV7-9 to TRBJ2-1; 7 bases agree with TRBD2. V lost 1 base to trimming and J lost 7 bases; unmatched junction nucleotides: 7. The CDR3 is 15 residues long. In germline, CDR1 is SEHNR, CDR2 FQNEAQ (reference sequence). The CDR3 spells CASSLGAGVGNEQFF. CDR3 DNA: TGTGCCAGCAGCTTAGGGGCGGGAGTCGGAAATGAGCAGTTCTTC. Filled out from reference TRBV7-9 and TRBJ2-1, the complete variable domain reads DTGVSQNPRHKITKRGQNVTFRCDPISEHNRLYWYRQTLGQGPEFLTYFQNEAQLEKSRLLSDRFSAERPKGSFSTLEIQRTEQGDSAMYLCASSLGAGVGNEQFFGPGTRLTVL.

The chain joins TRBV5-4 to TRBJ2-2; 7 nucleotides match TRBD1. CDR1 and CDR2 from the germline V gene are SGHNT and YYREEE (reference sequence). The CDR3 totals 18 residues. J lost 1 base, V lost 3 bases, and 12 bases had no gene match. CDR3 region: CASSWDSLSFMNTGELFF. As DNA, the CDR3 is TGTGCCAGCAGCTGGGACAGCCTATCATTTATGAACACCGGGGAGCTGTTTTTT.

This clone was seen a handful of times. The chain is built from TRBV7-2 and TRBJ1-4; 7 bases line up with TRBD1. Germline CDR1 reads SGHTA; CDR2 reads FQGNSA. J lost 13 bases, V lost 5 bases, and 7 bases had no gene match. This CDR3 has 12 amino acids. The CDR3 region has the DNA TGTGCCAGCAGCCCTGACAGGGTGGTACTGTTTTTT. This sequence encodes CASSPDRVVLFF.